This T cell receptor beta chain was observed in a study of response to subunit inactivated influenza vaccine listed by TCRdb under 2018. Concerning the study at large: Deep quantitative profiling of the T cell receptor repertoire was used in the study to follow responses to a trivalent subunit inactivated influenza vaccine. The paper's findings and limits, for the study overall: It was suggested by the authors that each seasonal influenza vaccination may recruit only a limited number of new T cells.

The table lists this clonotype with a few counts. Its antigen is unknown. The input lacks base qualities; no much larger clone sits a single base away. Receptor amplification or capture employed RT-PCR. Sequenced using an Illumina HiSeq 2500. In-frame beta chains were kept once TCRdb had trimmed the public reads at Q25 with fastp and called clones with MiXCR. When rows share a CDR3 protein, they turn into one entry using the most common DNA and genes. For this sample the table gives just under 550,000 distinct CDR3 sequences, of which under 25% were detected only once. Around 2.8% of the sample belongs to the ten largest clones. Cut back by 4 bases and 3 bases, the V and J ends lie 19 bases apart. The CDR3 spans 15 residues, from the cysteine through the phenylalanine. Here the CDR3 DNA is all that survives: 45 bases in frame from base 1. CDR1 DFQATT and CDR2 SNEGSKA are derived from the germline V gene (reference sequence).

These sequences were also reported in another study, on T cells expressing NK-cell markers. As the second publication notes: The TCR beta cDNA libraries were made using 5'RACE template switching, a step that added both a universal primer site and unique molecular identifiers. TCR beta-chain repertoires were profiled in sorted CD3+CD56+NKG2C+, CD3+CD56+NKG2C- and CD3+CD56-NKG2C+ T-cell subsets from fewer than 10 donors. Among the eight sequenced donors, only one was HCMV-seronegative, while the other seven were HCMV-seropositive. In several experiments an anti-gammadeltaTCR antibody was added to restrict sorting to alphabetaTCR-expressing T cells. In five to seven donors, the dominant CD3+CD56+NKG2C+ clonotypes were among the top 10 CD8+ clonotypes and accounted for roughly 1.0-7.5% of CD8+ T cells. Those dominant clonotypes were again the most abundant among CD3+CD56-NKG2C+ cells in several donors, at roughly 25-65%. Whether the expanded NKG2C-expressing T cell clones were specific for HCMV antigens was left unclear. The eight sequenced donors were randomly selected healthy volunteers, three men and five women. HCMV-specific IgG was detected in serum with a commercial ELISA kit to determine HCMV serostatus. Ficoll density gradient centrifugation was used to isolate peripheral blood mononuclear cells from blood. CD4+ and CD8+ T cells were isolated from PBMC by magnetic immunoseparation with Miltenyi isolation kits. cDNA synthesis was primed from the TCR beta constant segment and was followed by two successive PCR amplification steps. Illumina HiSeq 2000/2500, MiSeq or NextSeq was used to sequence libraries as 2 x 150 bp reads. Reads were demultiplexed and grouped by UMI with MIGEC, and clonotypes were assembled and quantified with MiTCR. Only TCR cDNA sequences supported by at least two reads were kept to exclude erroneous sequences. The tcR package was used for downstream repertoire analysis, with clonotypes matched between fractions based on CDR3 nucleotide sequence plus V segment. VDJmatch was used to annotate antigen specificity against VDJdb, with one amino acid substitution in CDR3 allowed.

The rearrangement combines TRBV20-1 with TRBJ2-7; the D segment could be TRBD2, given 6 matching bases. This sequence originates from a man aged 45-65 years who received an inactivated influenza vaccine. Donor details come from another sample of the same person, matched by shared clones. The input for sequencing was CD4+ T cells sorted from PBMCs, taken 11 to 12 days after vaccination. The sequenced DNA is TGCAGTGCTAATCCCCAGACGGGAGTAGTCTACGAGCAGTACTTC. It translates to CSANPQTGVVYEQYF.